The following is a T cell receptor beta chain sequence with its context. The antigen is unknown. Selected positively for CCR7 and CD45RO-negative, naive CD8 cells excluded terminally differentiated effector memory CD45RA+ cells. V lost 4 bases and J lost 4; bases outside the gene matches: 8. The CDR3 consists of 16 residues. Germline CDR1 reads LNHDA; CDR2 reads SQIVND (reference sequence). The data were obtained in a study of shared clonotypes between healthy human individuals. In replicate PCRs of sorted subsets, around 200 ng DNA, some 28,000 T cell genomes, was used. This table comes from immunoSEQ multiplex PCR, and its TCRdb copy is limited to in-frame clones, with some not included. This sample has millions of clones, with roughly 91% found just once. Study-level results: Memory subsets generally showed smaller estimated richness than naive subsets did.

This clonotype was sampled from a young man in good health. Some clones in this sample may be carry-over from other donors' samples. The sequenced sample consisted of naive CD8+ T cells from PBMCs. The chain joins TRBV19 to TRBJ2-1; TRBD2 matches at 9 bases. The CDR3 is CASSNVAGAFYNEQFF. DNA of the CDR3: TGTGCCAGTAGTAATGTAGCGGGAGCGTTTTACAATGAGCAGTTCTTC.